This is a list of T cell receptor beta chains from one sample in a study of metastatic and nonmetastatic thyroid tumors. TCRdb called clones again from the PCR reads with MiXCR. The table includes approximately 21,000 clones, about 21% detected once. The sample was blood. These receptors all stem from a male donor with papillary thyroid cancer or a benign thyroid nodule (not recorded which). Some clones in this sample may be carry-over from other donors' samples. Both conserved end residues are part of each CDR3. Each record gives: D gene, clone size, CDR3 length, J gene, V gene, CDR3 protein, CDR3 DNA. A D gene is named only where the DNA matches it firmly. Clone size is given for some rows only: seen once, a few or many times, or a class if the clone is expanded.

d_gene: NA; abundance: few; len: 15; j_gene: TRBJ2-2; v_gene: TRBV6-4; CDR3aa: CASSDQPEGAGELFF; CDR3nt: TGTGCCAGCAGTGATCAACCGGAGGGGGCCGGGGAGCTGTTTTTT
d_gene: NA; abundance: many; len: 14; j_gene: TRBJ2-5; v_gene: TRBV2; CDR3aa: CASQRGRGQETQYF; CDR3nt: TGTGCCAGCCAACGGGGGCGGGGGCAAGAGACCCAGTACTTC
d_gene: NA; abundance: few; len: 12; j_gene: TRBJ1-2; v_gene: TRBV6-2/TRBV6-3; CDR3aa: CASSYNNYGYTF; CDR3nt: TGTGCCAGCAGTTACAATAACTATGGCTACACCTTC
d_gene: NA; abundance: many; len: 14; j_gene: TRBJ1-1; v_gene: TRBV5-8; CDR3aa: CASSWEAVNTEAFF; CDR3nt: TGTGCCAGCAGCTGGGAGGCGGTGAACACTGAAGCTTTCTTT
d_gene: TRBD1; abundance: NA; len: 16; j_gene: TRBJ2-7; v_gene: TRBV20-1; CDR3aa: CSARPVRAGGLYEQYF; CDR3nt: TGCAGTGCTAGACCGGTACGGGCAGGGGGCCTGTACGAGCAGTACTTC
d_gene: NA; abundance: NA; len: 15; j_gene: TRBJ2-3; v_gene: TRBV5-1; CDR3aa: CASSLSVTQGDTQYF; CDR3nt: TGCGCCAGCAGCTTAAGCGTGACTCAGGGAGATACGCAGTATTTT
d_gene: TRBD1; abundance: NA; len: 15; j_gene: TRBJ2-7; v_gene: TRBV6-6; CDR3aa: CASSYTGQGSYDQYF; CDR3nt: TGTGCCAGCAGTTACACTGGACAGGGGTCCTACGATCAGTACTTC
d_gene: TRBD1; abundance: many; len: 15; j_gene: TRBJ2-7; v_gene: TRBV6-2/TRBV6-3; CDR3aa: CASSYGDRGSYEQYF; CDR3nt: TGTGCCAGCAGTTATGGGGACAGGGGCAGCTACGAGCAGTACTTC
d_gene: NA; abundance: many; len: 14; j_gene: TRBJ2-3; v_gene: TRBV25-1; CDR3aa: CASSDHGSTDTQYF; CDR3nt: TGTGCCAGCAGTGACCACGGTAGCACAGATACGCAGTATTTT
d_gene: TRBD2; abundance: few; len: 15; j_gene: TRBJ2-1; v_gene: TRBV6-5; CDR3aa: CASTTGLGVYNEQFF; CDR3nt: TGTGCCAGCACCACGGGACTAGGAGTATACAATGAGCAGTTCTTC
d_gene: TRBD2; abundance: many; len: 14; j_gene: TRBJ2-5; v_gene: TRBV19; CDR3aa: CASSQGDYGETQYF; CDR3nt: TGTGCCAGTAGTCAAGGGGACTACGGGGAGACCCAGTACTTC
d_gene: NA; abundance: many; len: 16; j_gene: TRBJ2-1; v_gene: TRBV5-1; CDR3aa: CASSLDPGSSYNEQFF; CDR3nt: TGCGCCAGCAGCTTGGACCCCGGAAGCTCCTACAATGAGCAGTTCTTC
d_gene: NA; abundance: NA; len: 16; j_gene: TRBJ2-2; v_gene: TRBV28; CDR3aa: CASSFSGQSSGGELFF; CDR3nt: TGTGCCAGCAGTTTTTCAGGACAGTCCTCCGGGGGGGAGCTGTTTTTT
d_gene: NA; abundance: few; len: 13; j_gene: TRBJ1-3; v_gene: TRBV28; CDR3aa: CASRGPSGNTIYF; CDR3nt: TGTGCCAGCAGAGGGCCCTCTGGAAACACCATATATTTT
d_gene: TRBD1; abundance: many; len: 15; j_gene: TRBJ2-7; v_gene: TRBV20-1; CDR3aa: CSADGQGGAEYEQYF; CDR3nt: TGCAGTGCGGACGGACAGGGGGGAGCGGAGTACGAGCAGTACTTC
d_gene: TRBD1; abundance: many; len: 14; j_gene: TRBJ2-5; v_gene: TRBV12-3/TRBV12-4; CDR3aa: CASSLQGGLETQYF; CDR3nt: TGTGCCAGCAGCCTACAGGGGGGTCTCGAGACCCAGTACTTC
d_gene: TRBD1; abundance: many; len: 17; j_gene: TRBJ1-5; v_gene: TRBV6-5; CDR3aa: CASSSNLGQGRNQPQHF; CDR3nt: TGTGCCAGCAGTTCGAATCTGGGACAGGGACGCAATCAGCCCCAGCATTTT
d_gene: TRBD2; abundance: medium-sized; len: 15; j_gene: TRBJ2-1; v_gene: TRBV6-1; CDR3aa: CASSEETSGSFEQFF; CDR3nt: TGTGCCAGCAGTGAAGAGACTAGCGGGAGTTTTGAGCAGTTCTTC
d_gene: TRBD1; abundance: many; len: 14; j_gene: TRBJ2-3; v_gene: TRBV25-1; CDR3aa: CASEGQGGTDTQYF; CDR3nt: TGTGCCAGCGAAGGACAGGGGGGGACAGATACGCAGTATTTT
d_gene: NA; abundance: many; len: 13; j_gene: TRBJ1-1; v_gene: TRBV7-8; CDR3aa: CASSDGRYTEAFF; CDR3nt: TGTGCCAGCAGCGATGGACGGTACACTGAAGCTTTCTTT
d_gene: TRBD1; abundance: many; len: 15; j_gene: TRBJ2-2; v_gene: TRBV2; CDR3aa: CASRPTGARTGELFF; CDR3nt: TGTGCCAGCAGACCCACAGGGGCGAGGACCGGGGAGCTGTTTTTT
d_gene: NA; abundance: many; len: 14; j_gene: TRBJ2-1; v_gene: TRBV6-4; CDR3aa: CASKTESSYNEQFF; CDR3nt: TGTGCCAGCAAGACGGAAAGCTCCTACAATGAGCAGTTCTTC
d_gene: TRBD1; abundance: many; len: 15; j_gene: TRBJ2-7; v_gene: TRBV27; CDR3aa: CASSPDRGSTYEQYF; CDR3nt: TGTGCCAGCAGTCCCGACAGGGGGTCTACCTACGAGCAGTACTTC
d_gene: TRBD1; abundance: NA; len: 14; j_gene: TRBJ1-5; v_gene: TRBV19; CDR3aa: CASSRTGRNQPQHF; CDR3nt: TGTGCCAGTAGCCGGACAGGCCGCAATCAGCCCCAGCATTTT
d_gene: NA; abundance: NA; len: 13; j_gene: TRBJ1-1; v_gene: TRBV7-9; CDR3aa: CASSHKSNTEAFF; CDR3nt: TGTGCCAGCAGCCACAAGTCGAACACTGAAGCTTTCTTT
d_gene: NA; abundance: many; len: 13; j_gene: TRBJ2-1; v_gene: TRBV20-1; CDR3aa: CSARKTGEGEQFF; CDR3nt: TGCAGTGCTAGAAAAACAGGAGAGGGTGAGCAGTTCTTC
d_gene: NA; abundance: NA; len: 13; j_gene: TRBJ2-1; v_gene: TRBV9; CDR3aa: CASTGLADNEQFF; CDR3nt: TGTGCCAGCACGGGATTAGCGGACAATGAGCAGTTCTTC
d_gene: NA; abundance: many; len: 14; j_gene: TRBJ2-2; v_gene: TRBV11-1; CDR3aa: CASSPVDRAGELFF; CDR3nt: TGTGCCAGCAGCCCGGTGGATCGGGCCGGGGAGCTGTTTTTT
d_gene: NA; abundance: many; len: 16; j_gene: TRBJ1-2; v_gene: TRBV28; CDR3aa: CASSLGYRATNYGYTF; CDR3nt: TGTGCCAGCAGCCTAGGGTATCGGGCCACCAACTATGGCTACACCTTC
d_gene: NA; abundance: NA; len: 16; j_gene: TRBJ2-7; v_gene: TRBV4-1; CDR3aa: CASSQDGGQGTYEQYF; CDR3nt: TGCGCCAGCAGCCAAGACGGGGGGCAGGGGACCTACGAGCAGTACTTC
d_gene: NA; abundance: many; len: 18; j_gene: TRBJ2-1; v_gene: TRBV7-6; CDR3aa: CASSLGPSPSSSYNEQFF; CDR3nt: TGTGCCAGCAGCTTAGGGCCTAGCCCATCGAGCTCCTACAATGAGCAGTTCTTC
d_gene: NA; abundance: many; len: 14; j_gene: TRBJ2-1; v_gene: TRBV7-9; CDR3aa: CASSLADNYNEQFF; CDR3nt: TGTGCCAGCAGCTTAGCTGACAACTACAATGAGCAGTTCTTC
d_gene: NA; abundance: NA; len: 15; j_gene: TRBJ1-4; v_gene: TRBV19; CDR3aa: CASTSSGPAREKLFF; CDR3nt: TGTGCCAGTACCAGCTCGGGCCCCGCGAGGGAAAAACTGTTTTTT
d_gene: TRBD2; abundance: many; len: 18; j_gene: TRBJ2-7; v_gene: TRBV11-2; CDR3aa: CASSSRGASGRSSYEQYF; CDR3nt: TGTGCCAGCAGCTCCCGAGGGGCTAGCGGGAGGAGCTCCTACGAGCAGTACTTC
d_gene: NA; abundance: many; len: 15; j_gene: TRBJ1-4; v_gene: TRBV6-5; CDR3aa: CASSYEGGGFEKLFF; CDR3nt: TGTGCCAGCAGTTACGAGGGGGGTGGGTTTGAAAAACTGTTTTTT
d_gene: NA; abundance: NA; len: 12; j_gene: TRBJ2-7; v_gene: TRBV28; CDR3aa: CASSTTSTEQYF; CDR3nt: TGTGCAAGCAGCACAACCTCTACCGAGCAGTACTTC
d_gene: NA; abundance: many; len: 13; j_gene: TRBJ1-1; v_gene: TRBV28; CDR3aa: CASSQLVDTEAFF; CDR3nt: TGTGCCAGCAGCCAGTTGGTAGACACTGAAGCTTTCTTT
d_gene: NA; abundance: many; len: 14; j_gene: TRBJ2-4; v_gene: TRBV18; CDR3aa: CASSPPSLGDIQYF; CDR3nt: TGTGCCAGCTCACCACCGTCTTTAGGGGACATTCAGTACTTC
d_gene: NA; abundance: many; len: 14; j_gene: TRBJ1-3; v_gene: TRBV18; CDR3aa: CASSIRDSGNTIYF; CDR3nt: TGTGCCAGCTCAATCCGGGACTCTGGAAACACCATATATTTT
d_gene: NA; abundance: once; len: 14; j_gene: TRBJ1-4; v_gene: TRBV4-2; CDR3aa: CASSQAQGGEKLFF; CDR3nt: TGTGCCAGCAGCCAAGCACAGGGTGGTGAAAAACTGTTTTTT
d_gene: NA; abundance: many; len: 14; j_gene: TRBJ2-7; v_gene: TRBV11-2; CDR3aa: CASSLEISSYEQYF; CDR3nt: TGTGCCAGCAGCTTAGAGATTAGTTCCTACGAGCAGTACTTC
d_gene: NA; abundance: many; len: 14; j_gene: TRBJ2-1; v_gene: TRBV7-3; CDR3aa: CASSLARGFHEQFF; CDR3nt: TGTGCCAGCAGCTTAGCTAGGGGGTTCCATGAGCAGTTCTTC
d_gene: NA; abundance: few; len: 14; j_gene: TRBJ2-7; v_gene: TRBV28; CDR3aa: CASRALWSSYEQYF; CDR3nt: TGTGCCAGCAGGGCCTTATGGAGCTCCTACGAGCAGTACTTC
d_gene: NA; abundance: many; len: 14; j_gene: TRBJ1-2; v_gene: TRBV24-1; CDR3aa: CATSDASGVYGYTF; CDR3nt: TGTGCCACCAGTGATGCGTCAGGGGTCTACGGCTACACCTTC
d_gene: NA; abundance: NA; len: 15; j_gene: TRBJ1-2; v_gene: TRBV6-1; CDR3aa: CASSERGQSRYGYTF; CDR3nt: TGTGCCAGCAGTGAAAGGGGCCAGTCGCGCTATGGCTACACCTTC
d_gene: NA; abundance: many; len: 15; j_gene: TRBJ2-2; v_gene: TRBV7-2; CDR3aa: CASSLSRTNTGELFF; CDR3nt: TGTGCCAGCAGCTTATCGCGGACGAACACCGGGGAGCTGTTTTTT
d_gene: NA; abundance: NA; len: 16; j_gene: TRBJ1-1; v_gene: TRBV28; CDR3aa: CASSSGQLIENTEAFF; CDR3nt: TGTGCCAGCAGTTCCGGACAGCTCATAGAGAACACTGAAGCTTTCTTT
d_gene: TRBD1; abundance: many; len: 12; j_gene: TRBJ1-2; v_gene: TRBV6-1; CDR3aa: CASRGQDYGYTF; CDR3nt: TGTGCCAGCAGGGGACAGGACTATGGCTACACCTTC
d_gene: TRBD2; abundance: many; len: 14; j_gene: TRBJ2-2; v_gene: TRBV6-1; CDR3aa: CASIDGGVTGELFF; CDR3nt: TGTGCCAGCATCGATGGGGGGGTCACCGGGGAGCTGTTTTTT
d_gene: NA; abundance: many; len: 13; j_gene: TRBJ1-2; v_gene: TRBV28; CDR3aa: CASSFSGTNGYTF; CDR3nt: TGTGCCAGCAGTTTCTCGGGGACTAATGGCTACACCTTC
d_gene: NA; abundance: few; len: 15; j_gene: TRBJ2-2; v_gene: TRBV6-2/TRBV6-3; CDR3aa: CASSYFQRGAGELFF; CDR3nt: TGTGCCAGCAGTTACTTCCAAAGGGGGGCGGGGGAGCTGTTTTTT
d_gene: NA; abundance: NA; len: 11; j_gene: TRBJ1-1; v_gene: TRBV5-5; CDR3aa: CASSSITEAFF; CDR3nt: TGTGCCAGCAGCTCCATTACTGAAGCTTTCTTT
d_gene: TRBD1; abundance: NA; len: 15; j_gene: TRBJ1-5; v_gene: TRBV19; CDR3aa: CASLGGQGGNQPQHF; CDR3nt: TGTGCCAGTCTGGGGGGACAGGGAGGCAATCAGCCCCAGCATTTT
d_gene: NA; abundance: many; len: 16; j_gene: TRBJ2-3; v_gene: TRBV27; CDR3aa: CASSWDSYQSTDTQYF; CDR3nt: TGTGCCAGCAGTTGGGACTCGTACCAAAGCACAGATACGCAGTATTTT